The 32 T cell receptor beta chains presented below share a single source sample, sequenced in a study of post-analysis software for immune sequencing data. These receptors' targets are unknown. The authors incorporated unique molecular identifiers into the TCR beta cDNA libraries. MiXCR, run by TCRdb on the PCR reads, gives a single entry per CDR3 protein. This sample has hundreds of thousands of distinct CDR3 sequences; 25% to 30% occur once, and the top ten carry roughly 0.54%. Study results and caveats: In patients, about 5 TRBV segments were more frequent than in controls, with TRBV5-6, TRBV5-1 and TRBV20-1 among them.

The sample consisted of blood. Receptors originate from a girl aged 10 to 17 with multiple sclerosis.

Details on this clonotype: The conserved final phenylalanine or tryptophan is absent from the CDR3, which likely points to a read error. This sequence joins TRBV29-1 and TRBJ2-7; D remains ambiguous. The germline gives CDR1 SQVTM, CDR2 ANQGSEA. The V and J ends lost 1 base and 7 bases respectively, with 8 bases between them. The CDR3 has 11 residues. Here the CDR3 DNA reads TGCAGCGTTGAAGGGTCGGAAGAGCAGTACTTA. Its translation is CSVEGSEEQYL.

Concerning this clonotype: The junction departs from germline at one end; a sequencing error may be responsible. The CDR3 spells CASSEDGWRGANVRTF. As DNA, the CDR3 is TGTGCCAGCAGTGAGGACGGGTGGCGTGGGGCCAACGTCCGGACTTTC. The chain uses TRBV6-5 and TRBJ2-6; TRBD1 might be the D (5 bases). The CDR3 is 16 amino acids. Per the germline V gene, CDR1 is MNHEY and CDR2 is SVGAGI.

This clonotype was recorded at least ten times. The V gene is TRBV10-2, the J gene TRBJ2-5, with D possibly being TRBD2 (5 bases). V lost 2 bases and J 2 bases, leaving 6 bases between the germline ends. CDR3 length equals 13 residues. Germline V CDR1 and CDR2: WSHSY, SAAADI. The CDR3: CASSEGLQETQYF. The CDR3 DNA is TGCGCCAGCAGTGAGGGACTTCAAGAGACCCAGTACTTC.

This clonotype appeared a few times. The V call is TRBV7-9, the J call TRBJ2-1; D may correspond to TRBD1 or TRBD2 (6 bases each). Trimming left V 4 bases short and J 4 bases short, with 14 bases between. The germline CDR1 and CDR2 sequences are SEHNR and FQNEAQ (reference sequence). The CDR3 runs 15 residues. In nucleotides, the CDR3 is TGTGCCAGCAGCTCCGAGCGGAGGGGGTACAATGAGCAGTTCTTC. Its translation is CASSSERRGYNEQFF.

V is TRBV4-1 and J is TRBJ2-4; tentative D call: TRBD1 (6 bases). V was shortened by 1 base and J by 0 bases, with 7 bases between the two germline ends. The CDR3 has 15 residues. Germline V gene lookup returns CDR1 MGHRA and CDR2 YSYEKL. CDR3 nucleotide sequence: TGCGCCAGCAGCCAAGGGGGGCTAGCCAAAAACATTCAGTACTTC. Encoded protein: CASSQGGLAKNIQYF.

In its sample, this clonotype was seen a few times. The genes are TRBV20-1 and TRBJ2-7, with D unresolved. This CDR3 has 12 amino acids. Germline-derived CDR1 and CDR2 are DFQATT and SNEGSKA (reference sequence). The ends were cut back, 5 bases at V and 3 bases at J, with 11 bases in the middle. CDR3 sequence reads: CSAEERVYEQYF. CDR3 DNA sequence: TGCAGTGCTGAAGAAAGGGTCTACGAGCAGTACTTC.

This clonotype was recorded a few times. This rearrangement joins TRBV7-2 to TRBJ2-1; D is unresolved. CDR1 SGHTA and CDR2 FQGNSA come from the germline V gene. The CDR3 is 14 amino acids. The germline V and J ends were trimmed by 4 bases and 9 bases, with 16 bases remaining between them. The CDR3 DNA reads as TGTGCCAGCAGCTCGAACCTCCGGCACGGTGAGCAGTTCTTC. Translating it yields CASSSNLRHGEQFF. The variable domain in full, completed from reference TRBV7-2 and TRBJ2-1, reads GAGVSQSPSNKVTEKGKDVELRCDPISGHTALYWYRQSLGQGLEFLIYFQGNSAPDKSGLPSDRFSAERTGGSVSTLTIQRTQQEDSAVYLCASSSNLRHGEQFFGPGTRLTVL.

The genes are TRBV20-1 and TRBJ2-3; 8 bases align to TRBD2. Looked up from germline, CDR1 is DFQATT and CDR2 is SNEGSKA (reference sequence). Losses at the gene ends were 6 bases for V and 4 bases for J; bases not matched to a gene: 12. This CDR3 contains 15 residues. CDR3 nucleotides: TGCAGTGCGGTCCGACGGGGGGGGCTGTCAGATACGCAGTATTTT. The encoded protein is CSAVRRGGLSDTQYF.

There are many counts of this clonotype. This chain uses TRBV12-3 or TRBV12-4 with TRBJ1-2, with unresolved D. V lost 3 bases, J lost 0 bases, and 5 bases lay in between. The CDR3 spans 13 residues. The CDR3 DNA sequence: TGTGCCAGCAGTTTTAGCGCTAACTATGGCTACACCTTC. Its protein product is CASSFSANYGYTF.

CDR3 residues: CASSLTSGNGNEQFF. CDR3 bases: TGTGCCAGCAGCTTAACTAGCGGGAATGGGAATGAGCAGTTCTTC. This chain uses TRBV7-2 with TRBJ2-1; the match to TRBD2 covers 10 bases. This CDR3 comprises 15 residues. Germline assignment: CDR1 SGHTA and CDR2 FQGNSA. Losses at the gene ends were 2 bases for V and 7 bases for J; bases not matched to a gene: 5.

V and J are TRBV11-2 and TRBJ2-3; 14 bases agree with TRBD2. V lost 3 bases to trimming and J lost 5 bases; unmatched junction nucleotides: 7. Germline V gene lookup returns CDR1 SGHAT and CDR2 FQNNGV. This CDR3 contains 17 residues. The CDR3 region is CASSFRGLAGDEDTQYF. The CDR3 coding sequence is TGTGCCAGCAGCTTCCGGGGACTAGCGGGAGATGAAGATACGCAGTATTTT.

V and J are TRBV20-1 and TRBJ2-5, with D hard to call. CDR3 length: 14 residues. CDR1 and CDR2 (germline): DFQATT, SNEGSKA (reference sequence). Between the trimmed V and J ends, which lost 6 bases and 3 bases, there was a span of 17 bases. CDR3 region: CSAPGSSIEETQYF. The CDR3 DNA reads TGCAGTGCCCCCGGTAGCTCAATAGAAGAGACCCAGTACTTC.

CDR3 bases: TGTGCCAGCAGTTTACTCCAGGGTGTTCTGAGTTCCGGGCAGTACTTC. It is translated as CASSLLQGVLSSGQYF. The chain joins TRBV28 to TRBJ2-7; TRBD1 might be the D (5 bases). This CDR3 region has 16 residues. CDR1 MDHEN and CDR2 SYDVKM come from the germline V gene. Trimming left V 2 bases short and J 9 bases short, with 23 bases between.

The chain uses TRBV9 and TRBJ2-4; D remains ambiguous. Trimming removed 2 bases at V and 0 bases at J, with 12 bases between. This CDR3 comprises 16 residues. Germline CDR1 is SGDLS and CDR2 is YYNGEE. CDR3 sequence: CASSVSWGLAKNIQYF. The DNA of the CDR3 is TGTGCCAGCAGCGTCAGCTGGGGTTTAGCCAAAAACATTCAGTACTTC.

This chain connects TRBV12-3 or TRBV12-4 to TRBJ2-2; 7 bases agree with TRBD1. The CDR3 extends over 13 amino acids. V shed 6 bases and J 5 bases; nucleotides not matched to a gene: 3. CDR3 sequence: CASRMTGTGELFF. CDR3 nucleotides: TGTGCCAGCAGGATGACAGGGACCGGGGAGCTGTTTTTT.

In its sample, this clonotype was seen a few times. The chain is built from TRBV20-1 and TRBJ1-2; D is undetermined. This CDR3 spans 14 amino acids. From germline, CDR1 is DFQATT and CDR2 SNEGSKA (reference sequence). The V gene lost 6 bases and the J gene lost 6 bases, with 20 bases spanning the gap. CDR3 residues: CSAIPVVQENGYTF. CDR3 sequence (DNA): TGCAGTGCCATCCCCGTTGTTCAGGAGAATGGCTACACCTTC.

This clonotype has only a few counts. V is TRBV27 and J is TRBJ1-2; 7 nucleotides match TRBD1. CDR1 and CDR2 (germline): MNHEY, SMNVEV (reference sequence). The junction had 10 bases not matched to a gene; V was cut back by 5 bases and J by 7 bases. This CDR3 spans 14 amino acids. CDR3 sequence reads: CASSPRGQGVGYTF. CDR3 in DNA: TGTGCCAGCAGTCCTAGGGGGCAAGGGGTTGGCTACACCTTC.

The chain couples TRBV12-3 or TRBV12-4 to TRBJ2-1; 16 positions agree with TRBD2. The CDR3 extends over 16 amino acids. With V trimmed by 6 bases and J by 10 bases, 9 bases remained unmatched. The CDR3 is CASSLGLAGGPEEQFF. The CDR3 bases are TGTGCCAGCAGCCTGGGACTAGCGGGAGGGCCAGAGGAGCAGTTCTTC.

This clonotype has a handful of counts. This chain joins TRBV19 and TRBJ1-1; TRBD1 matches at 7 bases. From germline, CDR1 is LNHDA and CDR2 SQIVND (reference sequence). The trim removed 6 bases at V and 5 bases at J, leaving 12 bases unmatched. The CDR3 has 15 amino acids. Written as DNA, the CDR3 is TGTGCCAGTAGGCCGGGGACAGATGAGGGGACTGAAGCTTTCTTT. Translating gives CASRPGTDEGTEAFF.

The rearrangement uses TRBV28 and TRBJ2-1, with 10 nucleotides matching TRBD2. Germline values: CDR1 MDHEN, CDR2 SYDVKM. With V trimmed by 2 bases and J by 0 bases, 4 bases remained unmatched. This CDR3 has 17 residues. CDR3 nucleotide sequence: TGTGCCAGCAGTTTAAGACTAGCGGGCATCTCCTACAATGAGCAGTTCTTC. Its protein product is CASSLRLAGISYNEQFF. Full variable domain (outside the CDR3, taken from reference TRBV28 and TRBJ2-1): DVKVTQSSRYLVKRTGEKVFLECVQDMDHENMFWYRQDPGLGLRLIYFSYDVKMKEKGDIPEGYSVSREKKERFSLILESASTNQTSMYLCASSLRLAGISYNEQFFGPGTRLTVL.

This clonotype was observed a few times. The V call is TRBV4-3, the J call TRBJ1-5; D is ambiguous. The CDR3 contains 14 residues. Germline V CDR1 and CDR2: LGHNA, YSLEER. With 3 bases removed from V and 3 bases from J, the gap between germline ends came to 9 bases. The CDR3 sequence is CASSHTKHNQPQHF. CDR3 DNA: TGCGCCAGCAGCCACACCAAGCACAATCAGCCCCAGCATTTT.

The chain recombines TRBV4-1 with TRBJ2-1; TRBD2 aligns across 9 bases. CDR1 MGHRA and CDR2 YSYEKL come from the germline V gene. The trim removed 0 bases at V and 8 bases at J, leaving 8 bases unmatched. This CDR3 contains 16 residues. The CDR3 here is CASSQDGRGGVDEQFF. CDR3 DNA: TGCGCCAGCAGCCAAGATGGGCGGGGGGGCGTCGATGAGCAGTTCTTC.

The chain recombines TRBV20-1 with TRBJ2-5; 8 positions agree with TRBD1. CDR3 length equals 17 residues. Germline lookup yields CDR1 DFQATT and CDR2 SNEGSKA (reference sequence). J was trimmed by 6 bases and V by 4 bases; bases with no gene match: 19. This CDR3 reads CSATKGTDRDARQTQYF. The CDR3 DNA follows: TGCAGTGCTACAAAGGGGACGGACAGGGACGCGAGACAGACCCAGTACTTC.

This clonotype showed up just a few times. The rearrangement links TRBV29-1 to TRBJ2-1; the D gene is possibly TRBD2 (5 bases). In germline, CDR1 is SQVTM, CDR2 ANQGSEA. The CDR3 covers 12 residues. Trimming cost V 4 bases and J 4 bases, with 8 bases left between them. In DNA form, the CDR3 reads TGCAGCGTTGTCCCGGGGTACAATGAGCAGTTCTTC. Amino acid sequence: CSVVPGYNEQFF.

This clonotype has more than one count but fewer than ten. CDR3 loop: CASSLSGRYGYTF. The DNA for the CDR3 is TGTGCCAGCAGTTTATCGGGACGGTATGGCTACACCTTC. The V and J genes are TRBV12-3 or TRBV12-4 and TRBJ1-2; D is possibly TRBD1 (5 bases). The CDR3 consists of 13 residues. V lost 2 bases to trimming and J lost 5 bases, with 9 bases between them.

The rearrangement uses TRBV10-3 and TRBJ1-5, with D uncertain. There are 14 residues in the CDR3. With 6 bases removed from V and 4 bases from J, the gap between germline ends came to 13 bases. Germline CDR1 ENHRY, CDR2 SYGVKD. DNA for the CDR3: TGTGCCATCAGGGGTTCCGGCTCAAATCAGCCCCAGCATTTT. The encoded protein is CAIRGSGSNQPQHF.

The J gene is TRBJ2-1, the V gene TRBV18; 9 nucleotides match TRBD2. Germline V gives CDR1 KGHSH, CDR2 LQKENI. The CDR3 length is 18 residues. V trimming: 3 bases; J trimming: 4 bases; junction bases outside the gene matches: 13. This chain's CDR3 is CASSPTSGVGPGYNEQFF. In nucleotides, the CDR3 is TGTGCCAGCTCACCGACTAGCGGAGTGGGGCCCGGGTACAATGAGCAGTTCTTC.

The V and J genes are TRBV9 and TRBJ1-4; TRBD1 agrees at 7 bases. The CDR3 has 16 amino acids. V shed 4 bases and J 7 bases; nucleotides not matched to a gene: 13. CDR1 and CDR2 from the germline V gene are SGDLS and YYNGEE. This CDR3 reads CASSSGGTANFEKLFF. The CDR3 region has the DNA TGTGCCAGCAGCTCCGGCGGGACAGCTAACTTTGAAAAACTGTTTTTT.

This clonotype was counted once. The chain is built from TRBV7-6 and TRBJ2-1; 7 bases agree with TRBD1. With V trimmed by 5 bases and J by 8 bases, 15 bases remained unmatched. The CDR3 consists of 16 residues. CDR1 is SGHVS and CDR2 is FNYEAQ in the germline V gene. The CDR3 is CASSTGAVFAEDEQFF. For the CDR3, the DNA is TGTGCCAGCAGCACAGGGGCAGTATTCGCCGAGGATGAGCAGTTCTTC.

This clonotype was detected many times. V and J are TRBV7-9 and TRBJ2-7; tentatively, D is TRBD1 (6 bases). Trimming pared 5 bases from V and 3 bases from J, leaving 11 bases between. From germline, CDR1 is SEHNR and CDR2 FQNEAQ (reference sequence). CDR3 size: 13 residues. The CDR3 sequence is CASSPGTLYEQYF. DNA of the CDR3: TGTGCCAGCAGCCCGGGGACACTCTACGAGCAGTACTTC.

This clonotype was counted a few times. This chain's CDR3 is CASLGTGREDTQYF. CDR3 sequence (DNA): TGTGCCAGTTTGGGTACAGGTCGTGAAGATACGCAGTATTTT. This chain uses TRBV7-9 with TRBJ2-3; D may be TRBD1 (5 bases). Germline-derived CDR1 and CDR2 are SEHNR and FQNEAQ (reference sequence). V was trimmed by 9 bases and J by 5 bases, leaving 18 bases between them. This CDR3 comprises 14 residues.

This clonotype showed up just a few times. This chain links TRBV20-1 with TRBJ2-3; 13 bases are shared with TRBD2. This CDR3 comprises 17 residues. Germline CDR1 and CDR2: DFQATT and SNEGSKA (reference sequence). J was trimmed by 2 bases and V by 6 bases; bases with no gene match: 11. Here the CDR3 reads CSAGYSGLAGTTDTQYF. The DNA for the CDR3 is TGCAGTGCGGGCTATTCGGGACTAGCGGGAACCACAGATACGCAGTATTTT.